This T cell receptor (beta chain) was retrieved from a study of cytotoxic CD8 clonotypes in ibrutinib-treated CLL. Broader study findings: Public clonotypes, found uncommonly, either contracted or stayed stable on treatment.

TCRdb's table, derived via immunoSEQ multiplex PCR, lists solely in-frame clones and lacks some. The sample consists of some 200,000 clones, more than 65% of them appearing once. As to this clone: Antigen unknown. One junction end disagrees with the germline gene, perhaps due to a read error.

The sequence was obtained from a human donor with chronic lymphocytic leukemia. The material sequenced was PBMCs, taken after 12 months of ibrutinib treatment.

CDR3 loop: CASSANSPNEQFF. The CDR3 DNA reads TGTGCTAGCAGCGCGAACTCCCCCAATGAGCAGTTCTTC. The chain employs TRBV7-7 and TRBJ2-1; D gene ambiguous. Germline CDR1 SSHAT, CDR2 FNYEAQ (reference sequence). The CDR3 runs 13 residues.